This is a list of T cell receptor beta chains from one sample in a study of blood T cells in healthy people across ages. TCRdb redid the calling of the 5' RACE reads with MiXCR, one entry per CDR3 protein. Among roughly 700,000 distinct CDR3 sequences listed, around 48% were seen once. Material for sequencing was blood. These receptors were obtained from a woman aged 60-70 years in good health. The conserved cysteine and the conserved F or W are not part of the CDR3 here.

J: TRBJ1-2
V: TRBV27
CDR3: ASSTTDYYGYT

J: TRBJ2-3
V: TRBV27
CDR3: ASSDRYFTDTQY

J: TRBJ2-7
V: TRBV6-2/TRBV6-3
CDR3: ASSYLYEQY

J: TRBJ2-5
V: TRBV24-1
CDR3: ATSDLKGGGETQY

J: TRBJ2-7
V: TRBV30
CDR3: AWSGPLTYEQY

J: TRBJ2-6
V: TRBV18
CDR3: ASSPNLGSGANVLT

J: TRBJ2-7
V: TRBV20-1
CDR3: SARDGNRALGEQY

J: TRBJ1-6
V: TRBV12-3/TRBV12-4
CDR3: ASSWYSYNSPLH

J: TRBJ1-1
V: TRBV20-1
CDR3: STSTGDTEAF

J: TRBJ2-4
V: TRBV5-4
CDR3: ASSPRGTKNIQY

J: TRBJ2-5
V: TRBV25-1
CDR3: ASSESSGMVETQY

J: TRBJ2-6
V: TRBV27
CDR3: ASSPQRPRPGSGANVLT

J: TRBJ2-3
V: TRBV5-6
CDR3: ASSADGPSTDTQY

J: TRBJ2-1
V: TRBV7-3
CDR3: AGSIGTRGEQF

J: TRBJ2-7
V: TRBV7-8
CDR3: ASSFRQGLAQY

J: TRBJ1-1
V: TRBV7-2
CDR3: ASSLVQGLYTEAF

J: TRBJ2-5
V: TRBV29-1
CDR3: SVSRGSDSEETQY

J: TRBJ2-7
V: TRBV7-2
CDR3: ASSLLGLAGGFEQY

J: TRBJ1-1
V: TRBV20-1
CDR3: SAERGGMNTEAF

J: TRBJ2-7
V: TRBV18
CDR3: ASSPPTVLAGNYEQY

J: TRBJ2-4
V: TRBV20-1
CDR3: SARGGGSLNIQY

J: TRBJ2-4
V: TRBV9
CDR3: ASSFEAGVDIQY

J: TRBJ2-7
V: TRBV6-1
CDR3: ASSGPGTERSEQY

J: TRBJ2-3
V: TRBV10-3
CDR3: AISGAGSTDTQY

J: TRBJ2-1
V: TRBV5-6
CDR3: ASSFGTSYNEQF

J: TRBJ2-1
V: TRBV2
CDR3: ASSEGEASGLYNEQF

J: TRBJ2-3
V: TRBV4-2
CDR3: ASSEGQLTDTQY

J: TRBJ1-1
V: TRBV14
CDR3: ASSQLRGRGAF

J: TRBJ2-6
V: TRBV29-1
CDR3: SVGGTLTGANVLT

J: TRBJ1-1
V: TRBV14
CDR3: ASSQDQAGVNTEAF

J: TRBJ2-5
V: TRBV9
CDR3: ASGVSTNGETQY

J: TRBJ2-1
V: TRBV21-1
CDR3: ARVTSGRPYNEQL

J: TRBJ2-5
V: TRBV6-1
CDR3: ASSGDTVQETQY

J: TRBJ2-5
V: TRBV12-3/TRBV12-4
CDR3: ASSRTTRETQY

J: TRBJ2-1
V: TRBV11-2
CDR3: ASSSIAGGAYNEQF